This T cell receptor beta chain is drawn from a study of blood T cell repertoires in COVID-19. Method: immunoSEQ multiplex PCR; TCRdb's copy keeps in-frame clones and lacks some. The table records about 190,000 clones, roughly 80% of them present only once. The CDR3 spans 14 residues. Germline V lookup: CDR1 KGHDR, CDR2 SFDVKD. Trimming removed 1 base from V and 10 bases from J, with 10 bases in between. This clone was observed a handful of times. This receptor was identified in a woman in her forties or fifties with acute or convalescent COVID-19. Sequencing was done on a sample of peripheral blood. The J gene is TRBJ1-6, the V gene TRBV24-1; D perhaps matches TRBD1 (5 bases). CDR3: CATSDFRGNSPLHF. The CDR3 DNA reads as TGTGCCACCAGTGATTTCCGGGGGAACTCACCCCTCCACTTT.